This TCR beta chain was obtained from a study of blood T cells in healthy people across ages. A second roughly 6 to 11 cycle PCR used barcoded and J-beta primers. In TCRdb, the 5' RACE reads were re-called with MiXCR into one record per CDR3 protein. This repertoire shows under 700,000 distinct CDR3 sequences, less than 25% found once; its top ten account for 7.5% to 9%. This clonotype has just a few counts. Trimming shortened V by 4 bases and J by 2 bases, and 12 bases separated the two germline ends. Germline values: CDR1 MGHRA, CDR2 YSYEKL. This CDR3 has 14 amino acids. This sample was also put to use in a study of T cells of mothers and their children.

Sequences were obtained from blood. The clonotype was recovered from a boy younger than 18 in good health. J is TRBJ2-7 and V is TRBV4-1, with D possibly being TRBD2 (5 bases). The CDR3 spells CASSPVVGAYEQYF. As DNA, the CDR3 is TGCGCCAGCAGCCCGGTGGTCGGGGCCTACGAGCAGTACTTC.